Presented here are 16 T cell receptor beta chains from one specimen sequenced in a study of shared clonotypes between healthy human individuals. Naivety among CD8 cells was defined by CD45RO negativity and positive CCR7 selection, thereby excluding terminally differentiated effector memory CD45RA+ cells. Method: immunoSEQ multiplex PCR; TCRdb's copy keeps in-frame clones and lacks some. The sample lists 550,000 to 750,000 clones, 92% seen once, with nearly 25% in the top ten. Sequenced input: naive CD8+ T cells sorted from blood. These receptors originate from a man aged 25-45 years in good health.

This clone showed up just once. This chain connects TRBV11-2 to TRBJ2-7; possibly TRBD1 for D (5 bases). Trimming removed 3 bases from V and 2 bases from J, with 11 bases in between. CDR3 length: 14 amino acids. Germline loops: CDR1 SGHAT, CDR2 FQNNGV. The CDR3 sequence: CASSFAGHTYEQYF. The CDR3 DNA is TGTGCCAGCAGCTTCGCCGGACATACCTACGAGCAGTACTTC.

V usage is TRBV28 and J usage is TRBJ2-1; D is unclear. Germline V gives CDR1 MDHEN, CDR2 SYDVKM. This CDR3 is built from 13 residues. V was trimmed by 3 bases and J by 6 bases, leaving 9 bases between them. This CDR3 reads CASSFSRINEQFF. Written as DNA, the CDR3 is TGTGCCAGCAGTTTCTCCCGAATCAATGAGCAGTTCTTC.

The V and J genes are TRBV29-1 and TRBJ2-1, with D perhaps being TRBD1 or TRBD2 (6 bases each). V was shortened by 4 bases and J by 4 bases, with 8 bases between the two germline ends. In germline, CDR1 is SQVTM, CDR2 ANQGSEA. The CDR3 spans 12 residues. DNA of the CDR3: TGCAGCGTTGGCGGGACATACAATGAGCAGTTCTTC. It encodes CSVGGTYNEQFF.

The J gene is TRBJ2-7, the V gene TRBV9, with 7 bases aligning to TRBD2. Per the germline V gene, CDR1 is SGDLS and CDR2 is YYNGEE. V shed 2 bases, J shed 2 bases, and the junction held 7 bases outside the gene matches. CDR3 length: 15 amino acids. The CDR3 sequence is CASSVLTSEPYEQYF. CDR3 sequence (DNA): TGTGCCAGCAGCGTTTTAACTAGCGAGCCCTACGAGCAGTACTTC.

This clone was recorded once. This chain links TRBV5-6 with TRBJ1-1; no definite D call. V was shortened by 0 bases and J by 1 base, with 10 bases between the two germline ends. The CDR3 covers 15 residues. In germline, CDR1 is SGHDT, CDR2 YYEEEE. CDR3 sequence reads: CASSLVDTQNTEAFF. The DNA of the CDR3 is TGTGCCAGCAGCTTGGTCGACACCCAGAACACTGAAGCTTTCTTT.

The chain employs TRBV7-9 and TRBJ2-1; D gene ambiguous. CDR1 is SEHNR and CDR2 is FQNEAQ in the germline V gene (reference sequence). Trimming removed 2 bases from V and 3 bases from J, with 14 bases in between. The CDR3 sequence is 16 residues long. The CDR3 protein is CASSLIGQANYNEQFF. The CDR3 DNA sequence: TGTGCCAGCAGCTTAATTGGGCAGGCTAACTACAATGAGCAGTTCTTC.

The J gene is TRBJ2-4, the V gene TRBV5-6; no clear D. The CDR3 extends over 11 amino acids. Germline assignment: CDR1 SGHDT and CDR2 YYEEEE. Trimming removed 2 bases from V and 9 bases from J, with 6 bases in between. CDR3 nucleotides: TGTGCCAGCAGCTTAGGTGGCATTCAGTACTTC. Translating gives CASSLGGIQYF.

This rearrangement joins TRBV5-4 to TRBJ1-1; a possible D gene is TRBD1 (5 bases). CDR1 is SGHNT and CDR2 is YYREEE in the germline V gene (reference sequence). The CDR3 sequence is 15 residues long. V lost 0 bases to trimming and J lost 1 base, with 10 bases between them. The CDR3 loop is CASSLAGGGNTEAFF. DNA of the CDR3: TGTGCCAGCAGCTTGGCTGGGGGGGGGAACACTGAAGCTTTCTTT. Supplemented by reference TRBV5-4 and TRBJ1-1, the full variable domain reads ETGVTQSPTHLIKTRGQQVTLRCSSQSGHNTVSWYQQALGQGPQFIFQYYREEENGRGNFPPRFSGLQFPNYSSELNVNALELDDSALYLCASSLAGGGNTEAFFGQGTRLTVV.

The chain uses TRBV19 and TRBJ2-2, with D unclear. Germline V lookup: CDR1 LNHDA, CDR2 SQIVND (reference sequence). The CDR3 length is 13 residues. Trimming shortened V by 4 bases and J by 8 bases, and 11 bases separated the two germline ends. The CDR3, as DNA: TGTGCCAGTAGTAACCTCGCGAGGGGGGAGCTGTTTTTT. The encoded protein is CASSNLARGELFF.

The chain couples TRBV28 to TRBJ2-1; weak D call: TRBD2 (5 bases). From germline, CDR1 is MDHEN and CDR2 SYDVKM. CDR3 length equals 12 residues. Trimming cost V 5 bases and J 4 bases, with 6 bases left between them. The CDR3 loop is CASSRGYNEQFF. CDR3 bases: TGTGCCAGCAGTCGGGGATACAATGAGCAGTTCTTC.

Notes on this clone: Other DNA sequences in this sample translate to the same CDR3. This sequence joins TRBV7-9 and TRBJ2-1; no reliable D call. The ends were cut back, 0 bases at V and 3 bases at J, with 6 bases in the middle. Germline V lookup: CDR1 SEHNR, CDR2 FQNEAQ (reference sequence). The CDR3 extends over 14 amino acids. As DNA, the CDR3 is TGTGCCAGCAGCTTAGCGGGTAGCTACAATGAGCAGTTCTTC. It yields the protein CASSLAGSYNEQFF.

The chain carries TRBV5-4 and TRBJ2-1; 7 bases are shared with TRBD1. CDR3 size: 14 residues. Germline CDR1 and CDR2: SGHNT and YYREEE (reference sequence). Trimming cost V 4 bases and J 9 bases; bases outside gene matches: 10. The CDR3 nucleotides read TGTGCCAGCAGCCCGCGACAGGGCGTCGGTGAGCAGTTCTTC. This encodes CASSPRQGVGEQFF.

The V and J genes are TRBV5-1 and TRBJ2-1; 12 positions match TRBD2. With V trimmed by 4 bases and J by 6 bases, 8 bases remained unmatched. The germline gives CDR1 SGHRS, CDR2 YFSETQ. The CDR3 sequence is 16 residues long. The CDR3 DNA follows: TGCGCCAGCAGCGTTTCGGGACTAGCGGGCCCCAATGAGCAGTTCTTC. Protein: CASSVSGLAGPNEQFF.

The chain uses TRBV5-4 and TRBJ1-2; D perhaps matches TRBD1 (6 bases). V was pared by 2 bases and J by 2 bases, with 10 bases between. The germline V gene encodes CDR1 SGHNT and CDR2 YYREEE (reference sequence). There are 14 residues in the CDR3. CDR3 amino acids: CASSFPGQNYGYTF. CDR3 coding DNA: TGTGCCAGCAGCTTTCCCGGACAGAACTATGGCTACACCTTC. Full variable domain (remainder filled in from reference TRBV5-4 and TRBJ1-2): ETGVTQSPTHLIKTRGQQVTLRCSSQSGHNTVSWYQQALGQGPQFIFQYYREEENGRGNFPPRFSGLQFPNYSSELNVNALELDDSALYLCASSFPGQNYGYTFGSGTRLTVV.

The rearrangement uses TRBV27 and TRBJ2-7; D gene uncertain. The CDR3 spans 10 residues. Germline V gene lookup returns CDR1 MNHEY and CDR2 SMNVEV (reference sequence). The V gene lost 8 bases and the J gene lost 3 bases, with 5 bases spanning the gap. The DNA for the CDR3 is TGTGCCAGCTGGAACTACGAGCAGTACTTC. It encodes CASWNYEQYF.

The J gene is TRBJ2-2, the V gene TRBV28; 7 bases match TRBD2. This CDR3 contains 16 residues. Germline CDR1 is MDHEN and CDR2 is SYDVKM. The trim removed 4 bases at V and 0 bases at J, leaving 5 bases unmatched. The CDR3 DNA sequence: TGTGCCAGCAGTTCCGGACTAGTCCCGAACACCGGGGAGCTGTTTTTT. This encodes CASSSGLVPNTGELFF.